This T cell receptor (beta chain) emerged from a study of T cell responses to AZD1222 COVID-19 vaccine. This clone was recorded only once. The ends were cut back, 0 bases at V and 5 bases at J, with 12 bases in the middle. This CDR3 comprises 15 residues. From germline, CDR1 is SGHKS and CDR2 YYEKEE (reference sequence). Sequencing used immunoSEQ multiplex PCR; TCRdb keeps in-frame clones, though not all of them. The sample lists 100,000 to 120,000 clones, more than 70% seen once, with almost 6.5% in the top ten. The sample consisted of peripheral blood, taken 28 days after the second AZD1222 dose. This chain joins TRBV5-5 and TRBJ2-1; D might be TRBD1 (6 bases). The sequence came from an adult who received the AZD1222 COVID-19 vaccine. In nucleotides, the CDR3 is TGTGCCAGCAGCTTGGCGCAGGGGCTTAACAATGAGCAGTTCTTC. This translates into CASSLAQGLNNEQFF.